The source of this T cell receptor delta chain is a study of gammadelta T cells in human blood. Concerning this clone: Its antigen is still unknown. A much larger clone is a single base away; this may be a read error.

TCRdb re-processed the RT-PCR reads using CATT. This table holds just over 800 delta-chain clones, around 14% found once. Regarding the study as a whole: Microbial exposure appeared to drive polyclonal γδ T cell expansion after birth.

V trimming: 0 bases; J trimming: 0 bases; junction bases outside the gene matches: 6. CDR3 length equals 19 residues. Germline CDR1 GEAIGNYY, CDR2 EKD. The sequenced sample was non-Vgamma9Vdelta2 gamma-delta T cells from fetal blood. The clonotype was recovered from a human fetus. The rearrangement joins TRDV2 to TRDJ3; 8 bases align to TRDD3. TCRdb carries no J gene annotation; the J gene was assigned here by matching the DNA with germline. Here the CDR3 DNA reads TGTGCCTGTGACACCGGTACTGGGGGTCGCTCCTGGGACACCCGACAGATGTTTTTC. As protein: CACDTGTGGRSWDTRQMFF.